This T cell receptor (beta chain) derives from a study of cytomegalovirus exposure and HLA in healthy donors. Per the germline V gene, CDR1 is MNHNS and CDR2 is SASEGT. V shed 9 bases and J shed 3 bases, with 11 bases lying between them. CDR3 size: 13 residues. It was with 60 Vbeta and 13 Jbeta primers that the PCR ran. Data came from immunoSEQ multiplex PCR; TCRdb stores just in-frame clones and leaves some out. This repertoire shows under 150,000 clones, around 70% found once; its top ten account for about 3.1%. This donor has no recorded CMV serostatus. This chain links TRBV6-1 with TRBJ2-2; D is perhaps TRBD1 (6 bases). The sequence was collected from a human donor in good health. The sample taken for sequencing was PBMCs. CDR3 sequence: CASPDRYTGELFF. CDR3 nucleotide sequence: TGTGCCAGTCCGGACAGATACACCGGGGAGCTGTTTTTT.